Listed below are T cell receptor beta chains from one sample, sequenced in a study of shared clonotypes between healthy human individuals. Measured with immunoSEQ multiplex PCR; TCRdb has only the in-frame clones, and not every one. The sample holds approximately 2,000,000 clones, 92% seen once. The material sequenced was naive CD4+ T cells from PBMCs. Source of these receptors: a man younger than 35 in good health. Some clones in this sample may be carry-over from other donors' samples. Each CDR3 is given with its conserved first and last residue. Fields, in order: J gene, clone size, D gene, V gene, CDR3 length, CDR3 DNA, CDR3 protein. A D gene is named only where the DNA matches it firmly. Rows give clone size only sometimes, using once, few, many, or a class for an expanded clone.

>TRBJ2-2|.|TRBD2|TRBV19|15
TGTGCCAGTAGTTTGGTAGCGGGAGTGTCCGGGGAGCTGTTTTTT
CASSLVAGVSGELFF
>TRBJ2-3|.|.|TRBV7-2|16
TGTGCCAGCAGCTTAGGCCGGTCAGGTGGCACAGATACGCAGTATTTT
CASSLGRSGGTDTQYF
>TRBJ2-1|.|TRBD1|TRBV5-4|16
TGTGCCAGCAGCAACCCCGGGACAGGGGGTTACAATGAGCAGTTCTTC
CASSNPGTGGYNEQFF
>TRBJ2-7|.|TRBD2|TRBV28|15
TGTGCCATCAGTTGGGCTAGCGGGAGATCCTACGAGCAGTACTTC
CAISWASGRSYEQYF
>TRBJ2-3|.|.|TRBV7-2|12
TGTGCCAGCAGCCCCGACTTAGATACGCAGTATTTT
CASSPDLDTQYF
>TRBJ2-2|.|.|TRBV7-6|14
TGTGCCAGCAGCTTATCCACGGAGACCGGGGAGCTGTTTTTT
CASSLSTETGELFF
>TRBJ2-5|once|.|TRBV9|15
TGTGCCAGCAGCCCCTCTCATGGGCGGCAAGAGACCCAGTACTTC
CASSPSHGRQETQYF
>TRBJ2-1|.|TRBD2|TRBV5-4|15
TGTGCCAGCAGCTTGGAGGGGACTAGATTCAGTGAGCAGTTCTTC
CASSLEGTRFSEQFF
>TRBJ2-7|.|.|TRBV5-4|15
TGTGCCAGCAGTCTTCTCTCCGGGCCCCGGGGTGAGCAGTACTTC
CASSLLSGPRGEQYF
>TRBJ2-5|.|.|TRBV5-4|17
TGTGCCAGCAGCCGTCGGATCGGGTCCTCGGTAGGAGAGACCCAGTACTTC
CASSRRIGSSVGETQYF
>TRBJ2-2|.|.|TRBV13|18
TGTGCCAGCAGCCAACCCCCCGGGTTTCGGGGTAACACCGGGGAGCTGTTTTTT
CASSQPPGFRGNTGELFF
>TRBJ2-5|.|.|TRBV14|11
TGTGCCAGCAGCCATTATGAGACCCAGTACTTC
CASSHYETQYF
>TRBJ1-2|.|TRBD1|TRBV18|15
TGTGCCAGCTCATCGGGACAGACCAACTACTATGGCTACACCTTC
CASSSGQTNYYGYTF